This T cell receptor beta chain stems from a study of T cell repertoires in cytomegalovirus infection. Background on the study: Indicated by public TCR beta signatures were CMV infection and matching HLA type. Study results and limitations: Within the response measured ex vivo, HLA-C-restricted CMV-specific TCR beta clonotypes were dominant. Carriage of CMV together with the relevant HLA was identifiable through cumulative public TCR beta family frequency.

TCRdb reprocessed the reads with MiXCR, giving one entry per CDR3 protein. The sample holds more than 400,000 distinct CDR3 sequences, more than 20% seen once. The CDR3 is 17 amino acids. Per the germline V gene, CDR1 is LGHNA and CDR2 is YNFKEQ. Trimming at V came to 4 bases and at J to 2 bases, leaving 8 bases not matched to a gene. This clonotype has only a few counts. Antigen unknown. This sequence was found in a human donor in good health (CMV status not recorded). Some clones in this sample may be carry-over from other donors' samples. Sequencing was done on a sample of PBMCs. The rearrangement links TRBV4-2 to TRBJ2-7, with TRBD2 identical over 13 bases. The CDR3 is CASSPSPGTSGAYEQYF. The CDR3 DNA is TGTGCCAGCAGCCCATCCCCCGGGACTAGCGGGGCCTACGAGCAGTACTTC.